This TCR beta chain stems from a study of blood T cell repertoires in COVID-19. Across the whole study: The samples span acute and convalescent COVID-19 from the United States, Italy and Spain. From T cells, B-cell-depleted T cells, or PBMCs came the material, which was cDNA or gDNA.

TCRdb's copy holds only in-frame clones and misses some; the assay was immunoSEQ multiplex PCR. The sample includes 200,000 to 250,000 clones, 80% seen only once; the top ten take around 5.8%. This CDR3 region has 12 residues. CDR1 and CDR2 from the germline V gene are SGHTA and FQGNSA. The J segment lost 10 bases and the V segment lost 5 bases, leaving 4 bases of the junction unmatched. Sequencing was done on a sample of peripheral blood. The receptor's source is a woman between 70 and 85 years old with acute or convalescent COVID-19. The chain has TRBV7-2 and TRBJ1-5; the match to TRBD1 covers 8 bases. CDR3 sequence reads: CASSDRGQPQHF. DNA for the CDR3: TGTGCCAGCAGCGACAGGGGCCAACCCCAGCATTTT.